The 2 T cell receptor beta chains below all came from one sample that was sequenced in a study of blood T cell repertoires in COVID-19. The assay was immunoSEQ multiplex PCR, and TCRdb's table has in-frame clones only and misses some. The sample contains 200,000 to 250,000 clones, approximately 82% of which appear only once. Sequencing used peripheral blood. These receptors originate from a woman aged 80 or older with acute or convalescent COVID-19.

The chain is built from TRBV4-2 and TRBJ2-1; 7 bases are shared with TRBD2. Unmatched junction bases numbered 8, after V lost 5 bases and J lost 1 base. Per the germline V gene, CDR1 is LGHNA and CDR2 is YNFKEQ. The CDR3 contains 16 residues. CDR3 loop: CASSDPGLDSYNEQFF. The CDR3 DNA is TGTGCCAGCAGCGACCCTGGACTAGATTCCTACAATGAGCAGTTCTTC.

The chain links TRBV19 to TRBJ1-5; D unresolved. The CDR3 covers 13 residues. CDR1 is LNHDA and CDR2 is SQIVND in the germline V gene (reference sequence). The V end lost 6 bases, the J end lost 4 bases, and 10 bases lay between the germline ends. The CDR3 region has the DNA TGTGCCAGTAGCTACGCGGGGAATCAGCCCCAGCATTTT. Protein: CASSYAGNQPQHF. Full variable domain (outside the CDR3, taken from reference TRBV19 and TRBJ1-5): DGGITQSPKYLFRKEGQNVTLSCEQNLNHDAMYWYRQDPGQGLRLIYYSQIVNDFQKGDIAEGYSVSREKKESFPLTVTSAQKNPTAFYLCASSYAGNQPQHFGDGTRLSIL.